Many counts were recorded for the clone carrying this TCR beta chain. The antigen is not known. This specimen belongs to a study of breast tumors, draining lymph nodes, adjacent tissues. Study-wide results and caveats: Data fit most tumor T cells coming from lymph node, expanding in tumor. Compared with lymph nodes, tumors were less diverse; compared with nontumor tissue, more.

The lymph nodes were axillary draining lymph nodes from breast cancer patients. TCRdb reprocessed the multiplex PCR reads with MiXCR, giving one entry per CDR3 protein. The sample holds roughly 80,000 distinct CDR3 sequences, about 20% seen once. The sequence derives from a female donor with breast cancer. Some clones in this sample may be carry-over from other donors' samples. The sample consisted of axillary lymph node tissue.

The CDR3 protein is CSAGLSTDEQYF. CDR3 nucleotides: TGCAGTGCCGGACTATCAACCGACGAGCAGTACTTC. The V and J genes are TRBV20-1 and TRBJ2-7; perhaps TRBD2 as D (6 bases). CDR3 length: 12 residues. CDR1 DFQATT and CDR2 SNEGSKA come from the germline V gene (reference sequence). V was trimmed by 6 bases and J by 5 bases, leaving 14 bases between them.